This TCR beta chain was profiled in a study of blood T cell repertoires in COVID-19. Per the original methods: Amplification of reference gene primers was used by the study to estimate nucleated cell counts. Sequencing was performed with immunoSEQ multiplex PCR; in TCRdb, only in-frame clones are kept and a portion is missing. The V and J calls and clone size were taken over from that table, and D and trimming were inferred from the DNA. This table holds approximately 81,000 clones, 82% found once. CDR1 and CDR2 (germline): LGHNA, YSLEER. The length of the CDR3 is 14 residues. J gave up 7 bases and V 0 bases, and 5 bases lay outside the gene matches.

The rearrangement links TRBV4-3 to TRBJ1-1; 7 bases are shared with TRBD1. Sequenced input: peripheral blood. This receptor was obtained from a human donor in a cohort sampled during active COVID-19. Here the CDR3 reads CASSQEGRQGEAFF. CDR3 coding DNA: TGCGCCAGCAGCCAAGAGGGGAGACAGGGTGAAGCTTTCTTT.